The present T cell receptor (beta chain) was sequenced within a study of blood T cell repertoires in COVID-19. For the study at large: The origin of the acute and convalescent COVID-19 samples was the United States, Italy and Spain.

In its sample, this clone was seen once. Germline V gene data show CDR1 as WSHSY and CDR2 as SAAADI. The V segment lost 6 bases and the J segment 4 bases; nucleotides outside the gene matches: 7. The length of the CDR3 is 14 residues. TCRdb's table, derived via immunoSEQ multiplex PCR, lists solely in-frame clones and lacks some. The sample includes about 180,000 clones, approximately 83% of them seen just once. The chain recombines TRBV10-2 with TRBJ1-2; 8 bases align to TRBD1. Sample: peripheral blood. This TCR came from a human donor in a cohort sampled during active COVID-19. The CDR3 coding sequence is TGCGCCAGCAGAGGACAGGGTAGGATCTATGGCTACACCTTC. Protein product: CASRGQGRIYGYTF.